These 21 T cell receptor beta chains were sequenced from one sample in a study of Ad26.COV2.S vaccination and SARS-CoV-2 variants. Profiling relied on immunoSEQ multiplex PCR, and the TCRdb table lists in-frame clones only, not all of them. The sample has roughly 270,000 clones, approximately 87% seen once. Treatment meaning: approximately 18 received Ad26.COV2.S at low or high dose, single or two shots; several received placebo; per-sample allocation not given. The samples were gathered on day 63 after the first injection of vaccine or placebo. The material was peripheral blood, obtained in a trial of Ad26.COV2.S vaccine versus placebo. These receptors were collected from a person between 18 and 59 years old who received the Ad26.COV2.S COVID-19 vaccine or a placebo.

The V gene is TRBV18, the J gene TRBJ2-2; D might be TRBD2 (5 bases). V lost 0 bases and J 13 bases, leaving 24 bases between the germline ends. The CDR3 has 17 amino acids. Germline CDR1 KGHSH, CDR2 LQKENI. CDR3 in DNA: TGTGCCAGCTCACCACCGCTCAGCTCTTATGCTGGACTCGGGCTGTTTTTT. This sequence encodes CASSPPLSSYAGLGLFF.

The J gene is TRBJ2-5, the V gene TRBV5-1; TRBD2 matches at 7 bases. The germline CDR1 and CDR2 sequences are SGHRS and YFSETQ. The ends lost 4 bases at V and 3 bases at J; junction bases unmatched: 9. CDR3 length: 15 residues. This CDR3 reads CASSRRGEAEETQYF. In DNA form, the CDR3 reads TGCGCCAGCAGCAGACGGGGGGAGGCGGAAGAGACCCAGTACTTC. Drawing the rest from reference TRBV5-1 and TRBJ2-5, the complete variable domain is KAGVTQTPRYLIKTRGQQVTLSCSPISGHRSVSWYQQTPGQGLQFLFEYFSETQRNKGNFPGRFSGRQFSNSRSEMNVSTLELGDSALYLCASSRRGEAEETQYFGPGTRLLVL.

V is TRBV25-1 and J is TRBJ2-7, with D uncertain. Between the trimmed V and J ends, which lost 8 bases and 4 bases, there was a span of 18 bases. The CDR3 spans 14 residues. Germline CDR1 is MGHDK and CDR2 is SYGVNS. The CDR3 DNA sequence: TGTGCCAGCTCCGGCCCCCTGCCCTCTTACGAGCAGTACTTC. Encoded protein: CASSGPLPSYEQYF.

V gene TRBV12-3 or TRBV12-4 combines with J gene TRBJ1-5; D not certain. V gave up 3 bases and J gave up 2 bases, with 5 bases separating them. There are 13 residues in the CDR3. Here the CDR3 reads CASSFPGNQPQHF. In DNA, the CDR3 is TGTGCCAGCAGTTTTCCGGGCAATCAGCCCCAGCATTTT.

CDR3 DNA sequence: TGTGCCAGTCGGACTAGCGGGGACACCGGGGAGCTGTTTTTT. This encodes CASRTSGDTGELFF. The rearrangement joins TRBV3-1 (or the pseudogene TRBV3-2) to TRBJ2-2, with 12 bases identical to TRBD2. J lost 3 bases, V lost 9 bases, and 2 bases had no gene match. Looked up from germline, CDR1 is LGHDT and CDR2 is YNNKEL (reference sequence). The length of the CDR3 is 14 residues.

The chain combines TRBV5-1 with TRBJ2-3; D possibly corresponds to TRBD2 (5 bases). V was cut by 2 bases and J by 4 bases, with 11 bases left in between. Germline V lookup: CDR1 SGHRS, CDR2 YFSETQ. This CDR3 contains 14 residues. The CDR3 nucleotides are TGCGCCAGCAGCTTCAGCGGCCCCCCAGATACGCAGTATTTT. It specifies CASSFSGPPDTQYF.

The rearrangement uses TRBV18 and TRBJ2-2; TRBD2 matches at 8 bases. V was clipped by 3 bases and J by 5 bases; unmatched bases: 8. The germline V gene encodes CDR1 KGHSH and CDR2 LQKENI. The length of the CDR3 is 16 residues. CDR3 DNA sequence: TGTGCCAGCTCACCCGGAGCGGGAGCGGGGACCGGGGAGCTGTTTTTT. This encodes CASSPGAGAGTGELFF.

The chain combines TRBV7-2 with TRBJ2-7; D might be TRBD2 (5 bases). Trimming shortened V by 5 bases and J by 5 bases, and 10 bases separated the two germline ends. Germline V CDR1 and CDR2: SGHTA, FQGNSA. The CDR3 is 12 residues long. CDR3 coding DNA: TGTGCCAGCAGCCCCCGGACTGACGAGCAGTACTTC. Encoded protein: CASSPRTDEQYF.

J is TRBJ1-6 and V is TRBV10-3, with no clear D. With 8 bases removed from V and 8 bases from J, the gap between germline ends came to 7 bases. Per the germline V gene, CDR1 is ENHRY and CDR2 is SYGVKD. There are 11 residues in the CDR3. This CDR3 reads CAIPFYSPLHF. CDR3 DNA: TGTGCCATCCCCTTCTATTCACCCCTCCACTTT.

The rearrangement links TRBV19 to TRBJ2-7, with no clear D. This CDR3 has 16 residues. Trimming stripped 5 bases from V and 3 bases from J, with 20 bases between. CDR1 is LNHDA and CDR2 is SQIVND in the germline V gene (reference sequence). Here the CDR3 DNA reads TGTGCCAGTAGTGAACCAGGAAGCTCGACCCTCTACGAGCAGTACTTC. It yields the protein CASSEPGSSTLYEQYF.

The chain is built from TRBV13 and TRBJ2-1; 11 nucleotides match TRBD2. Germline V lookup: CDR1 PRHDT, CDR2 FYEKMQ (reference sequence). The junction had 8 bases not matched to a gene; V was cut back by 5 bases and J by 8 bases. This CDR3 spans 15 amino acids. The CDR3 loop reads CASSPRLAGTDEQFF. DNA for the CDR3: TGTGCCAGCAGCCCCCGACTAGCGGGGACCGATGAGCAGTTCTTC.

This sequence joins TRBV7-2 and TRBJ1-2; TRBD1 matches at 9 bases. The CDR3 totals 15 residues. Trimming cost V 5 bases and J 7 bases; bases outside gene matches: 11. Germline V gene data show CDR1 as SGHTA and CDR2 as FQGNSA. CDR3 nucleotides: TGTGCCAGCAGCCCCCATTCCGGGACAGGGCCTGGCTACACCTTC. Translating gives CASSPHSGTGPGYTF. Filled out from reference TRBV7-2 and TRBJ1-2, the complete variable domain reads GAGVSQSPSNKVTEKGKDVELRCDPISGHTALYWYRQSLGQGLEFLIYFQGNSAPDKSGLPSDRFSAERTGGSVSTLTIQRTQQEDSAVYLCASSPHSGTGPGYTFGSGTRLTVV.

J is TRBJ1-1 and V is TRBV30; D might be TRBD1 (5 bases). V lost 7 bases to trimming and J lost 4 bases, with 13 bases between them. CDR1 is GTSNPN, CDR2 SVGIG, per germline (reference sequence). The CDR3 consists of 12 residues. The CDR3 nucleotides are TGTGCCTCCTCCATGAGGGGCACTGAAGCTTTCTTT. Its protein product is CASSMRGTEAFF. Full variable domain (outside the CDR3, taken from reference TRBV30 and TRBJ1-1): SQTIHQWPATLVQPVGSPLSLECTVEGTSNPNLYWYRQAAGRGLQLLFYSVGIGQISSEVPQNLSASRPQDRQFILSSKKLLLSDSGFYLCASSMRGTEAFFGQGTRLTVV.

This clone was detected a few times. The gene calls are TRBV6-2 or TRBV6-3 and TRBJ1-1; a possible D gene is TRBD1 (5 bases). V was pared by 4 bases and J by 1 base, with 7 bases between. The CDR3 totals 13 residues. Germline V CDR1 and CDR2: MNHEY, SVGEGT. The CDR3 here is CASSSQGNTEAFF. The CDR3 DNA reads TGTGCCAGCAGTTCTCAGGGGAACACTGAAGCTTTCTTT.

The chain joins TRBV7-3 to TRBJ1-6; 10 bases are shared with TRBD1. CDR3 length equals 17 residues. J was trimmed by 8 bases and V by 2 bases; bases with no gene match: 9. In germline, CDR1 is SGHTA, CDR2 FQGTGA. The CDR3 nucleotides read TGTGCCAGCAGCTTAGAACCTCCGGGACAGGGGTATTCACCCCTCCACTTT. Encoded protein: CASSLEPPGQGYSPLHF.

V and J are TRBV5-4 and TRBJ2-3; D remains unclear. V was trimmed by 4 bases and J by 2 bases, leaving 11 bases between them. Germline V gives CDR1 SGHNT, CDR2 YYREEE (reference sequence). CDR3 length: 14 residues. This CDR3 reads CASSRTHSTDTQYF. The CDR3 coding sequence is TGTGCCAGCAGCCGGACCCACTCCACAGATACGCAGTATTTT.

The V gene is TRBV6-2 or TRBV6-3, the J gene TRBJ1-1; no clear D gene. The V end was cut by 3 bases, the J end by 2 bases, with 7 bases between. CDR3 length: 13 residues. CDR1 is MNHEY, CDR2 SVGEGT, per germline. This CDR3 is CASSYFYNTEAFF. In DNA, the CDR3 is TGTGCCAGCAGTTATTTTTATAACACTGAAGCTTTCTTT.

CDR3 DNA: TGTGCCAGCAGCTTTCGGGGACAGGGTTCCTACAATGAGCAGTTCTTC. Residues: CASSFRGQGSYNEQFF. V usage is TRBV7-3 and J usage is TRBJ2-1; TRBD1 aligns across 9 bases. The CDR3 has 16 amino acids. Germline V gene sequence: CDR1 SGHTA, CDR2 FQGTGA. V lost 3 bases, J lost 1 base, and 4 bases stayed unmatched. Looking up the rest from reference TRBV7-3 and TRBJ2-1 gives the full variable domain: GAGVSQTPSNKVTEKGKYVELRCDPISGHTALYWYRQSLGQGPEFLIYFQGTGAADDSGLPNDRFFAVRPEGSVSTLKIQRTERGDSAVYLCASSFRGQGSYNEQFFGPGTRLTVL.

The chain links TRBV6-5 to TRBJ1-4; D is uncertain. The CDR3 is 16 residues long. Per the germline V gene, CDR1 is MNHEY and CDR2 is SVGAGI. Trimming stripped 0 bases from V and 0 bases from J, with 8 bases between. DNA of the CDR3: TGTGCCAGCAGTTACTCGAGGGCGCCAACTAATGAAAAACTGTTTTTT. The encoded protein is CASSYSRAPTNEKLFF.

The rearrangement uses TRBV19 and TRBJ1-1; 8 bases are shared with TRBD1. V shed 5 bases and J 4 bases; nucleotides not matched to a gene: 6. Germline lookup yields CDR1 LNHDA and CDR2 SQIVND (reference sequence). This CDR3 region has 14 residues. CDR3 bases: TGTGCCAGTAGTTGGGGACAGGCGGGCACTGAAGCTTTCTTT. It yields the protein CASSWGQAGTEAFF.

This clone was recorded only once. J is TRBJ2-1 and V is TRBV27; 9 bases align to TRBD1. V dropped 0 bases and J dropped 2; count of bases not matched to a gene: 2. Germline V gene sequence: CDR1 MNHEY, CDR2 SMNVEV (reference sequence). CDR3 length: 16 amino acids. Here the CDR3 DNA reads TGTGCCAGCAGTTTATCTGGACAGGGGACCTACAATGAGCAGTTCTTC. It specifies CASSLSGQGTYNEQFF.